The 28 T cell receptor beta chains reported below all come from one sample, sequenced in a study of blood T cell repertoires in COVID-19. Only in-frame clones appear in the TCRdb table, and some are missing; sequencing was by immunoSEQ multiplex PCR. The sample has under 250,000 clones, 85% to 90% seen once. Material for sequencing was peripheral blood. These TCRs come from a man aged 30-40 years with COVID-19, enrolled during active disease.

V and J are TRBV9 and TRBJ1-1, with TRBD1 matching 8 bases. This CDR3 region has 14 residues. From germline, CDR1 is SGDLS and CDR2 YYNGEE. V lost 3 bases and J lost 1; bases outside the gene matches: 2. The DNA of the CDR3 is TGTGCCAGCAGCGCCGGGACAGGGAACACTGAAGCTTTCTTT. This encodes CASSAGTGNTEAFF.

This clone was seen a single time. This chain links TRBV7-8 with TRBJ2-2, with TRBD1 as a possible D gene (6 bases). CDR1 is SGHVS, CDR2 FQNEAQ, per germline. The CDR3 consists of 15 residues. Trimming shortened V by 4 bases and J by 3 bases, and 12 bases separated the two germline ends. The CDR3 nucleotides are TGTGCCAGCAGCTGGACCAGGGGACACACCGGGGAGCTGTTTTTT. Protein product: CASSWTRGHTGELFF.

The V call is TRBV7-6, the J call TRBJ2-2; 9 bases fit TRBD1. The V gene's germline CDR1 is SGHVS and CDR2 FNYEAQ. The CDR3 spans 16 residues. The V gene end was trimmed by 5 bases and the J gene end by 4 bases; junction bases not matched to a gene: 8. The CDR3 bases are TGTGCCAGCAGCCTAAGGGACAGGGTGATCACCGGGGAGCTGTTTTTT. This codes for CASSLRDRVITGELFF.

This chain uses TRBV7-8 with TRBJ1-5; no reliable D call. CDR3 length: 16 amino acids. Germline V gives CDR1 SGHVS, CDR2 FQNEAQ. V shed 1 base and J shed 6 bases, with 16 bases lying between them. The CDR3 DNA follows: TGTGCCAGCAGCTTAGGAAGTCGTCAGTCGGGTCAGCCCCAGCATTTT. Translating gives CASSLGSRQSGQPQHF.

This clone has a single count. V is TRBV30 and J is TRBJ1-5; D gene unclear. Between the trimmed V and J ends, which lost 0 bases and 5 bases, there was a span of 11 bases. Germline CDR1 GTSNPN, CDR2 SVGIG (reference sequence). CDR3 length: 14 amino acids. This CDR3 is CAWSVDITYQPQHF. The CDR3 coding sequence is TGTGCCTGGAGTGTTGACATCACCTATCAGCCCCAGCATTTT.

The chain has TRBV13 and TRBJ2-3, with 10 nucleotides matching TRBD2. This CDR3 comprises 16 residues. Trimming took 5 bases from V and 10 from J; bases not matched to a gene: 15. Germline V gene sequence: CDR1 PRHDT, CDR2 FYEKMQ (reference sequence). The CDR3 DNA reads TGTGCCAGCAGCGAAGAAGCGGGGGGGTTTGTAAAAGCGCAGTATTTT. Amino acid sequence: CASSEEAGGFVKAQYF.

This chain connects TRBV29-1 to TRBJ1-1; maybe TRBD1 (6 bases). V was pared by 6 bases and J by 1 base, with 15 bases between. CDR3 length: 14 amino acids. Germline-derived CDR1 and CDR2 are SQVTM and ANQGSEA. CDR3 sequence: CSVIILTGNTEAFF. CDR3 bases: TGCAGCGTAATTATCCTGACAGGGAACACTGAAGCTTTCTTT.

This clone was detected only once. J is TRBJ2-7 and V is TRBV18; a weak D match, TRBD2 (6 bases). The ends were cut back, 3 bases at V and 2 bases at J, with 17 bases in the middle. This CDR3 region has 16 residues. Germline loops: CDR1 KGHSH, CDR2 LQKENI. CDR3 residues: CASSPASTSTTYEQYF. DNA for the CDR3: TGTGCCAGCTCACCCGCCTCGACTAGTACCACCTACGAGCAGTACTTC.

This chain uses TRBV24-1 with TRBJ2-1; TRBD2 matches 11 bases. The CDR3 loop spans 20 amino acids. Germline V gives CDR1 KGHDR, CDR2 SFDVKD. J was trimmed by 8 bases and V by 3 bases; bases with no gene match: 20. This CDR3 reads CATSDPGTALAGGPVDEQFF. CDR3 in DNA: TGTGCCACCAGTGATCCCGGGACAGCCTTAGCGGGAGGGCCGGTAGATGAGCAGTTCTTC.

A single count supports this clone. This sequence joins TRBV29-1 and TRBJ1-2; 7 nucleotides line up with TRBD1. CDR1 and CDR2 from the germline V gene are SQVTM and ANQGSEA. V lost 6 bases to trimming and J lost 4 bases; unmatched junction nucleotides: 2. The CDR3 is 11 residues long. CDR3 nucleotides: TGCAGCGTGGGACAGATCTATGGCTACACCTTC. Translating it yields CSVGQIYGYTF.

This clone has a handful of counts. The chain combines TRBV5-1 with TRBJ2-1; 10 nucleotides agree with TRBD2. Germline V lookup: CDR1 SGHRS, CDR2 YFSETQ. The V segment lost 4 bases and the J segment 5 bases; nucleotides outside the gene matches: 6. The CDR3 is 15 residues long. CDR3 sequence: CASSRDLAGDNEQFF. Written as DNA, the CDR3 is TGCGCCAGCAGCCGTGACCTAGCGGGGGACAATGAGCAGTTCTTC.

This chain uses TRBV5-6 with TRBJ1-2; the D is unclear. The germline V gene encodes CDR1 SGHDT and CDR2 YYEEEE. Trimming pared 5 bases from V and 2 bases from J, leaving 10 bases between. This CDR3 has 13 residues. CDR3 protein: CASSLDENYGYTF. CDR3 bases: TGTGCCAGCAGTTTAGATGAGAACTATGGCTACACCTTC.

The gene calls are TRBV28 and TRBJ1-4; a possible D gene is TRBD1 (5 bases). CDR1 and CDR2 from the germline V gene are MDHEN and SYDVKM. CDR3 length equals 16 residues. V was pared by 6 bases and J by 8 bases, with 22 bases between. The CDR3 reads CASSPYSGTGEEKLFF. CDR3 nucleotide sequence: TGTGCCAGCAGCCCTTATTCCGGGACGGGGGAAGAAAAACTGTTTTTT.

The rearrangement links TRBV21-1 to TRBJ1-5; the table names TRBD1, a call not compared with the DNA. TRBV21-1 counts as a pseudogene. The CDR3 is 20 amino acids. The CDR3 bases are TGTGCCAGCAGCAACGTTAGGCTAGACAGGGCGGTAAGGGGCAATCAGCCCCAGCATTTT. It codes for CASSNVRLDRAVRGNQPQHF.

V and J are TRBV7-9 and TRBJ1-2; a weak D match, TRBD1 (6 bases). V lost 5 bases and J lost 3, with 19 bases in between. The CDR3 extends over 16 amino acids. Per the germline V gene, CDR1 is SEHNR and CDR2 is FQNEAQ (reference sequence). DNA of the CDR3: TGTGCCAGCAGCCCGGGACTACAGGGTGATTACTATGGCTACACCTTC. This gives the protein CASSPGLQGDYYGYTF.

This clone has a single count. The rearrangement links TRBV5-4 to TRBJ1-5; D gene uncertain. The germline V and J ends were trimmed by 0 bases and 4 bases, with 14 bases remaining between them. The CDR3 runs 16 residues. Germline V gene sequence: CDR1 SGHNT, CDR2 YYREEE (reference sequence). Written as DNA, the CDR3 is TGTGCCAGCAGCTTGGGTCCCGGGAGGGAAAATCAGCCCCAGCATTTT. It encodes CASSLGPGRENQPQHF.

This chain uses TRBV28 with TRBJ1-4, with a possible D match to TRBD1 (5 bases). Trimming stripped 5 bases from V and 7 bases from J, with 20 bases between. The CDR3 extends over 16 amino acids. Germline values: CDR1 MDHEN, CDR2 SYDVKM. The CDR3 coding sequence is TGTGCCAGCAGTGCTACACACTCCAGGGAAGTTGAAAAACTGTTTTTT. Its protein product is CASSATHSREVEKLFF.

The chain combines TRBV19 with TRBJ1-2, with a weak D call TRBD1 (6 bases). Trimming took off 9 bases at V and 4 bases at J, with 12 bases between the two ends. The CDR3 consists of 12 residues. The germline gives CDR1 LNHDA, CDR2 SQIVND (reference sequence). The CDR3 sequence is CASFDRLYGYTF. As DNA, the CDR3 is TGTGCCAGCTTTGACAGGCTCTATGGCTACACCTTC.

The rearrangement links TRBV2 to TRBJ2-5, with 14 bases lining up with TRBD2. The germline CDR1 and CDR2 sequences are SNHLY and FYNNEI. This CDR3 region has 16 residues. V shed 9 bases, J shed 5 bases, and the junction held 11 bases outside the gene matches. The CDR3 DNA reads TGTGCCAGTTATAAAAGGGGACTAGCGGGAGAGGAGACCCAGTACTTC. Translation: CASYKRGLAGEETQYF. Supplemented by reference TRBV2 and TRBJ2-5, the full variable domain reads EPEVTQTPSHQVTQMGQEVILRCVPISNHLYFYWYRQILGQKVEFLVSFYNNEISEKSEIFDDQFSVERPDGSNFTLKIRSTKLEDSAMYFCASYKRGLAGEETQYFGPGTRLLVL.

The chain employs TRBV28 and TRBJ1-2, with TRBD1 matching 12 bases. In germline, CDR1 is MDHEN, CDR2 SYDVKM. With 6 bases clipped from V and 2 bases from J, the junction kept 10 bases outside the gene matches. The CDR3 contains 17 residues. The chain's CDR3 is CASSPKPGTGGNYGYTF. The CDR3 nucleotides are TGTGCCAGCAGCCCTAAGCCCGGGACAGGGGGCAACTATGGCTACACCTTC.

V is TRBV6-6 and J is TRBJ1-5; D is ambiguous. Germline assignment: CDR1 MNHNY and CDR2 SVGAGI (reference sequence). CDR3 size: 15 residues. The V gene lost 7 bases and the J gene lost 0 bases, with 13 bases spanning the gap. The CDR3 DNA reads TGTGCCAGCAATACAAACGGGTATAGCAATCAGCCCCAGCATTTT. Protein sequence: CASNTNGYSNQPQHF.

CDR3 sequence reads: CASSPAGQRGSEKLFF. CDR3 coding DNA: TGTGCCAGCAGTCCCGCCGGACAGAGAGGGAGTGAAAAACTGTTTTTT. V and J are TRBV4-2 and TRBJ1-4, with TRBD1 as a possible D gene (6 bases). The CDR3 extends over 16 amino acids. Trimming removed 6 bases at V and 7 bases at J, with 21 bases between. Germline values: CDR1 LGHNA, CDR2 YNFKEQ.

This chain links TRBV3-1 (or the pseudogene TRBV3-2) with TRBJ2-1, with D possibly TRBD2 on 6 matching bases. CDR1 is LGHDT and CDR2 is YNNKEL in the germline V gene (reference sequence). The length of the CDR3 is 11 residues. V was clipped by 5 bases and J by 7 bases, with 6 bases between them. The CDR3: CASSGGNEQFF. In DNA, the CDR3 is TGTGCCAGCAGCGGGGGGAATGAGCAGTTCTTC.

This clone was found a few times. The chain employs TRBV15 and TRBJ1-4, with D tentatively TRBD1 (6 bases). This CDR3 contains 18 residues. The ends were cut back, 4 bases at V and 8 bases at J, with 26 bases in the middle. Per the germline V gene, CDR1 is LNHNV and CDR2 is YYDKDF (reference sequence). The DNA of the CDR3 is TGTGCCACCAGCACTCCTCTCAGAGGTCCAGGGGCCGGGGAAAAACTGTTTTTT. This encodes CATSTPLRGPGAGEKLFF.

This clone has just a few counts. The chain employs TRBV6-2 or TRBV6-3 and TRBJ2-1; 9 nucleotides line up with TRBD2. V was pared by 6 bases and J by 6 bases, with 9 bases of the junction left unmatched. The CDR3 has 15 residues. CDR1 is MNHEY, CDR2 SVGEGT, per germline. For the CDR3, the DNA is TGTGCCAGCAGACCTTCCGGGACTAGCCGCAATGAGCAGTTCTTC. Translating gives CASRPSGTSRNEQFF.

This chain connects TRBV7-2 to TRBJ2-1; 13 nucleotides match TRBD2. J gave up 8 bases and V 1 base, and 5 bases lay outside the gene matches. The CDR3 is 16 amino acids. The germline V gene encodes CDR1 SGHTA and CDR2 FQGNSA. Here the CDR3 reads CASSLVTSGGAYEQFF. The CDR3 DNA reads TGTGCCAGCAGCTTAGTTACTAGCGGGGGGGCCTATGAGCAGTTCTTC. The full variable domain, with the rest looked up from reference TRBV7-2 and TRBJ2-1, is GAGVSQSPSNKVTEKGKDVELRCDPISGHTALYWYRQSLGQGLEFLIYFQGNSAPDKSGLPSDRFSAERTGGSVSTLTIQRTQQEDSAVYLCASSLVTSGGAYEQFFGPGTRLTVL.

This chain links TRBV7-3 with TRBJ2-1; D is undetermined. The CDR3 has 15 amino acids. With 2 bases removed from V and 6 bases from J, the gap between germline ends came to 14 bases. CDR1 SGHTA and CDR2 FQGTGA come from the germline V gene. The CDR3 DNA follows: TGTGCCAGCAGCTTAGTAAGAAGACAACTCAATGAGCAGTTCTTC. This sequence encodes CASSLVRRQLNEQFF.

The chain is built from TRBV28 and TRBJ1-5; 8 positions agree with TRBD1. The CDR3 is made up of 16 amino acids. Trimming at V came to 6 bases and at J to 4 bases, leaving 11 bases not matched to a gene. CDR1 MDHEN and CDR2 SYDVKM come from the germline V gene. CDR3 sequence reads: CASSPAGGHLNQPQHF. The CDR3 DNA sequence: TGTGCCAGCAGCCCCGCAGGGGGCCACCTAAATCAGCCCCAGCATTTT.